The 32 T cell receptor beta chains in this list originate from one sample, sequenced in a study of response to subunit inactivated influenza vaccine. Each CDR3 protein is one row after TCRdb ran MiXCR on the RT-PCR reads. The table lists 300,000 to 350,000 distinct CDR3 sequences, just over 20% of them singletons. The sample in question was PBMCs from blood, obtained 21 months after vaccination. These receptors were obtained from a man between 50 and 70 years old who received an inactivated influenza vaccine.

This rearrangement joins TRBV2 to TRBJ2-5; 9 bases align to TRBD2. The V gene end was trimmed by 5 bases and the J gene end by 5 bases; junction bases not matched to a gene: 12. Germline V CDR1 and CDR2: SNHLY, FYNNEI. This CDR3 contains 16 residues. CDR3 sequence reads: CASSQSASGTGETQYF. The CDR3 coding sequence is TGTGCCAGCAGTCAGTCGGCTAGCGGGACGGGGGAGACCCAGTACTTC.

CDR3 residues: CASSPTTGVTGELFF. The DNA of the CDR3 is TGTGCCAGCAGCCCTACGACAGGAGTCACCGGGGAGCTGTTTTTT. The chain joins TRBV6-1 to TRBJ2-2, with D possibly matching TRBD1 (6 bases). There are 15 residues in the CDR3. V gave up 6 bases and J gave up 4 bases, with 15 bases separating them. Per germline, CDR1 MNHNS and CDR2 SASEGT.

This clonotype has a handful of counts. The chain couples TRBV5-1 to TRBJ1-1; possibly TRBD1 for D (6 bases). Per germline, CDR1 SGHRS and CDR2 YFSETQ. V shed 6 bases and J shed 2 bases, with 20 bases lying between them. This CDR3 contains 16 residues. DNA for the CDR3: TGCGCCAGCACCCCCCGAGGGGGGGTGGGAAACACTGAAGCTTTCTTT. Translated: CASTPRGGVGNTEAFF.

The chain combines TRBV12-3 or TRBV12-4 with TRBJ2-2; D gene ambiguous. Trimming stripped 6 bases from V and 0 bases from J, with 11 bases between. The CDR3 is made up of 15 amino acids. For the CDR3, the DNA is TGTGCCAGCAGACCAGTTAACGCGAACACCGGGGAGCTGTTTTTT. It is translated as CASRPVNANTGELFF.

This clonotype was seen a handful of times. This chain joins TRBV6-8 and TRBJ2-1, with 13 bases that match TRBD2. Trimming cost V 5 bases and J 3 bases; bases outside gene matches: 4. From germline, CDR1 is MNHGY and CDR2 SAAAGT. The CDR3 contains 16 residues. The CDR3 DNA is TGTGCCAGCAGTAACCGACTAGCGGGGGGCTACAATGAGCAGTTCTTC. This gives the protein CASSNRLAGGYNEQFF.

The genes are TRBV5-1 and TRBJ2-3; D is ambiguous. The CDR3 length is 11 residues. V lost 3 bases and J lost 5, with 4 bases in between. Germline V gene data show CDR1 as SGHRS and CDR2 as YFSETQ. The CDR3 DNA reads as TGCGCCAGCAGCTCGCAAGATACGCAGTATTTT. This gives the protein CASSSQDTQYF.

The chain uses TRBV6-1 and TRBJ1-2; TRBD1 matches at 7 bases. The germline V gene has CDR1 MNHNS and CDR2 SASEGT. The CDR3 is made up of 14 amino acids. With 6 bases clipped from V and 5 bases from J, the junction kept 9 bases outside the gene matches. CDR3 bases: TGTGCCAGCAGACGACCGGGACAGCAGTATGGCTACACCTTC. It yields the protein CASRRPGQQYGYTF.

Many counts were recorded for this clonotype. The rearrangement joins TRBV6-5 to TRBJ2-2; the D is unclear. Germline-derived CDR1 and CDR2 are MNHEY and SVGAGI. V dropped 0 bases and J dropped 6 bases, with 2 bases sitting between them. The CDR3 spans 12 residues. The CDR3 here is CASSYSAGELFF. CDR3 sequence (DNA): TGTGCCAGCAGTTACTCAGCCGGGGAGCTGTTTTTT.

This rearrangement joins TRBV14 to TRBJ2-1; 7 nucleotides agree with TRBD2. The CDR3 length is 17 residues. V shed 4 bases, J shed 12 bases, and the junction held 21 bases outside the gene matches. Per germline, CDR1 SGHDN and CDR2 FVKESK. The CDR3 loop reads CASSPPGGGIVQGRQFF. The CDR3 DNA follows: TGTGCCAGCAGCCCCCCTGGCGGGGGAATCGTCCAGGGTCGGCAGTTCTTC.

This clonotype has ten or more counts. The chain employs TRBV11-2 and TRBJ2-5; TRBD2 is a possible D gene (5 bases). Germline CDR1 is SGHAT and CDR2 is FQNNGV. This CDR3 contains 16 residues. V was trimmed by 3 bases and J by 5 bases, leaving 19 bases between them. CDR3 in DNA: TGTGCCAGCAGCTTCAACAGTGATTTGAGGGCTGAGACCCAGTACTTC. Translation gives CASSFNSDLRAETQYF. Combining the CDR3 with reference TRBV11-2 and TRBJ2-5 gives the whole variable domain EAGVAQSPRYKIIEKRQSVAFWCNPISGHATLYWYQQILGQGPKLLIQFQNNGVVDDSQLPKDRFSAERLKGVDSTLKIQPAKLEDSAVYLCASSFNSDLRAETQYFGPGTRLLVL.

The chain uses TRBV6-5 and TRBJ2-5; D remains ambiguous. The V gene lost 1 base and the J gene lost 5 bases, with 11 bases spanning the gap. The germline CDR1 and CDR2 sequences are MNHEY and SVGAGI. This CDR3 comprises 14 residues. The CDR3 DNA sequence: TGTGCCAGCAGTTACTTTGGGTCGTGGGAGACCCAGTACTTC. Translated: CASSYFGSWETQYF.

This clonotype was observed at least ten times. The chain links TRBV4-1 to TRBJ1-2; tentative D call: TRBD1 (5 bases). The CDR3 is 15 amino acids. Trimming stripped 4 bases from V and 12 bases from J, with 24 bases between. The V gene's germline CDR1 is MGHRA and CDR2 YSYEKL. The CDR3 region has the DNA TGCGCCAGCAGCCTACGCGCTGGGAGTGCAGCGGGGCACACCTTC. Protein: CASSLRAGSAAGHTF.

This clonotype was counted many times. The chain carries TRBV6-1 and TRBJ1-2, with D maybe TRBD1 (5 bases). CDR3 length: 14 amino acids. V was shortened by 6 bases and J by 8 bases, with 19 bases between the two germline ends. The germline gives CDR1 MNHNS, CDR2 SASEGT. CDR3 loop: CASSLRAALRGYTF. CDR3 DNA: TGTGCCAGCAGCCTCAGGGCCGCCTTAAGGGGCTACACCTTC.

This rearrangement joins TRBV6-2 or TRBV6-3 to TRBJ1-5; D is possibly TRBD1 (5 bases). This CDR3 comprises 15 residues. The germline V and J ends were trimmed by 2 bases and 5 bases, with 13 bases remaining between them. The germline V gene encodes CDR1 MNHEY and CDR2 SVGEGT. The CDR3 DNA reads TGTGCCAGCAGTTACCAGGGTGAATGGGATCAGCCCCAGCATTTT. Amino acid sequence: CASSYQGEWDQPQHF.

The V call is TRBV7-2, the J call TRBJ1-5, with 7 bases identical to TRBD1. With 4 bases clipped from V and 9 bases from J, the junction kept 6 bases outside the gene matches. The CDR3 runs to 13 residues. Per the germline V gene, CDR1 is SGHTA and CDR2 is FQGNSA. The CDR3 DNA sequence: TGTGCCAGCAGCTGGGACAGCTTCGGGCCCCAGCATTTT. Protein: CASSWDSFGPQHF.

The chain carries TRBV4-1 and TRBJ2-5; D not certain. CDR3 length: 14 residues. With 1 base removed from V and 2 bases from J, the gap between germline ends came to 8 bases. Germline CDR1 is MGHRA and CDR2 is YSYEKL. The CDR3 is CASSQGWAQETQYF. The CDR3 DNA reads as TGCGCCAGCAGCCAAGGGTGGGCGCAAGAGACCCAGTACTTC.

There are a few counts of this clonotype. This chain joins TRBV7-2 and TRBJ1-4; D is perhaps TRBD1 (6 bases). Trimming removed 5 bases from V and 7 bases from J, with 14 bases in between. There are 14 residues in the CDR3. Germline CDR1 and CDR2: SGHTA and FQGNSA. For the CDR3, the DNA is TGTGCCAGCAGCCGAAAGGGGGACGGTGAAAAACTGTTTTTT. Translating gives CASSRKGDGEKLFF.

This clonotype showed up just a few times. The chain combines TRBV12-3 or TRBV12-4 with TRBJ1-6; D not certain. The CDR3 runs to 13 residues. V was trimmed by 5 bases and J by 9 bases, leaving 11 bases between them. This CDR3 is CASSPGWTSPLHF. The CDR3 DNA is TGTGCCAGCAGTCCAGGATGGACTTCACCCCTCCACTTT.

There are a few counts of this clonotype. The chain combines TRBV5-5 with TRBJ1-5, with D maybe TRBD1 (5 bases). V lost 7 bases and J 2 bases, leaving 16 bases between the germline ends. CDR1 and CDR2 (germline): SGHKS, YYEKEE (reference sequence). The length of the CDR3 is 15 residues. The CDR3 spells CASAAGWWGNQPQHF. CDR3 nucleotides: TGTGCCAGCGCGGCAGGGTGGTGGGGCAATCAGCCCCAGCATTTT.

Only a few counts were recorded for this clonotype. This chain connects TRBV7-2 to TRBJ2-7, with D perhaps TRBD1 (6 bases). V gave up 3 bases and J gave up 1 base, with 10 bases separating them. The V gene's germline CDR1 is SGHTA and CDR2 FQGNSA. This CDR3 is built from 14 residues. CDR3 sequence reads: CASSFSQGSYEQYF. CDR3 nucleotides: TGTGCCAGCAGCTTTAGCCAGGGGTCCTACGAGCAGTACTTC.

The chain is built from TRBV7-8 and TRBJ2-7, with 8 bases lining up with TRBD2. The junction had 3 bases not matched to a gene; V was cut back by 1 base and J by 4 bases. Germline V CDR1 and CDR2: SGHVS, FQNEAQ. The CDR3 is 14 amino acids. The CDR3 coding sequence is TGTGCCAGCAGCTTAGTCGGGGGGGCTTACGAGCAGTACTTC. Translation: CASSLVGGAYEQYF.

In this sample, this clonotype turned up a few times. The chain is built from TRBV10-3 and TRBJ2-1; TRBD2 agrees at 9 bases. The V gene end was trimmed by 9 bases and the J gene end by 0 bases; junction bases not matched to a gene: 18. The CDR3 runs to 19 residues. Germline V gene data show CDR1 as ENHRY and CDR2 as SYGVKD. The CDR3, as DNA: TGTGCCATTCTTGGTGGGCCTAGCGGGGCCCAGGGCTCCTACAATGAGCAGTTCTTC. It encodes CAILGGPSGAQGSYNEQFF.

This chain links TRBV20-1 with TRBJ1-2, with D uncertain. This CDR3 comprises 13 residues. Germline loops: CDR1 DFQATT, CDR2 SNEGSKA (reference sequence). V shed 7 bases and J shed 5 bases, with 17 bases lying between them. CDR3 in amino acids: CSVETRGSYGYTF. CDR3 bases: TGCAGTGTAGAGACCCGGGGTTCGTATGGCTACACCTTC.

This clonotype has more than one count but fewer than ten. CDR3 in amino acids: CASSLNAGTGGFRAFF. As DNA, the CDR3 is TGTGCCAGCAGCCTCAACGCCGGGACAGGGGGTTTTCGAGCTTTCTTT. The chain uses TRBV14 and TRBJ1-1, with 11 bases identical to TRBD1. Germline loops: CDR1 SGHDN, CDR2 FVKESK. The V gene end was trimmed by 4 bases and the J gene end by 10 bases; junction bases not matched to a gene: 14. The CDR3 has 16 amino acids. Together with reference TRBV14 and TRBJ1-1, the CDR3 gives the full variable domain: EAGVTQFPSHSVIEKGQTVTLRCDPISGHDNLYWYRRVMGKEIKFLLHFVKESKQDESGMPNNRFLAERTGGTYSTLKVQPAELEDSGVYFCASSLNAGTGGFRAFFGQGTRLTVV.

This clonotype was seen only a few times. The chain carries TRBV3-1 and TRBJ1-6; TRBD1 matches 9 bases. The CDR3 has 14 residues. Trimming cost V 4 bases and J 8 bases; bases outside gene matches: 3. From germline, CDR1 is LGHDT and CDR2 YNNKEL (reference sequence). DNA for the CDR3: TGTGCCAGCAGCCCAAGACAGGGGGATTCACCCCTCCACTTT. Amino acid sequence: CASSPRQGDSPLHF.

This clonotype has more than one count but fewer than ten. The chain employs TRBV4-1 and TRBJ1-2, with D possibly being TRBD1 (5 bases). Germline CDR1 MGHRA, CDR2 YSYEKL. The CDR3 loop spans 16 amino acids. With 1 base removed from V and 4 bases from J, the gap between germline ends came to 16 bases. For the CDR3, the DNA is TGCGCCAGCAGCCAAGGTCCCTTGGGGGGACGCTATGGCTACACCTTC. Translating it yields CASSQGPLGGRYGYTF.

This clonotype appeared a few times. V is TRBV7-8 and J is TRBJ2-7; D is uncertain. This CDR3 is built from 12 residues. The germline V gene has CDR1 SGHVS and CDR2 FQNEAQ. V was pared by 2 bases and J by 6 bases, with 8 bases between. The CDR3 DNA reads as TGTGCCAGCAGCTTATTTCAATCCGAGCAGTACTTC. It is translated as CASSLFQSEQYF.

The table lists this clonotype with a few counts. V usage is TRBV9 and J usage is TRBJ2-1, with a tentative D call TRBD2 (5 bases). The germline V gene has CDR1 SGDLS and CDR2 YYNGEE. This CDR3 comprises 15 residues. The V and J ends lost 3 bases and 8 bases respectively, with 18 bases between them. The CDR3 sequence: CASSEGDGSGDEQFF. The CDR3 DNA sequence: TGTGCCAGCAGCGAGGGAGATGGGAGTGGGGATGAGCAGTTCTTC.

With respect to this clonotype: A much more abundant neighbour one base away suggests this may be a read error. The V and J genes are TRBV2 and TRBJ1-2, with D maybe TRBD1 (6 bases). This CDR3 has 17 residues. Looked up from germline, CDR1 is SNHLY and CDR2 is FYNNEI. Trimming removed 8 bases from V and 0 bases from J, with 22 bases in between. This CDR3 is CASGDPYRDWANYGYTF. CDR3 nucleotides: TGTGCCAGCGGGGATCCCTACAGGGATTGGGCTAACTATGGCTACACCTTC.

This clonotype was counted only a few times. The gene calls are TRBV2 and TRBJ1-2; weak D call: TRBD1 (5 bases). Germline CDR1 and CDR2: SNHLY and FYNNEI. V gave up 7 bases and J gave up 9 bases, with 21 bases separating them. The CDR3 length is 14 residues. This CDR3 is CASTNTGTTGRYTF. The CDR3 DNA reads TGTGCCAGCACCAACACGGGGACGACTGGGCGCTACACCTTC.

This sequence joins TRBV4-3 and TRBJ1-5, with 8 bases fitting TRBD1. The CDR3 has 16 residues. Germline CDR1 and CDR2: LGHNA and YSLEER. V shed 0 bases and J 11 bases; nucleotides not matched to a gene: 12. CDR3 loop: CASSQDIGQGAGAQHF. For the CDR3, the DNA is TGCGCCAGCAGCCAAGATATCGGACAGGGAGCTGGGGCCCAGCATTTT.

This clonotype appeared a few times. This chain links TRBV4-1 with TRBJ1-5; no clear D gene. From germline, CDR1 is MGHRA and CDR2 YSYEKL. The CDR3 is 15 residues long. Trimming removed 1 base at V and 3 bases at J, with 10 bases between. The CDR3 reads CASSQVGRSNQPQHF. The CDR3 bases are TGCGCCAGCAGCCAAGTCGGCAGATCCAATCAGCCCCAGCATTTT.